These 17 T cell receptor beta chains share one sample of origin, sequenced in a study of T cell repertoires and HLA-DP antigens (dated by TCRdb to 2016 to 2018). The library was built by means of the immunoSEQ multiplex PCR assay. TCRdb took over this immuneACCESS table, retaining in-frame rearrangements with V and J assigned. Such tables are incomplete; in checked studies, under half of the missing clones stem from an unresolved V gene, and the remainder is unexplained. The sample table records over 100,000 clones; 80% to 95% of these occur just once. Of the sample, less than 0.35% is held by the ten largest clones. No antigen has been assigned to these receptors. Sample: CD4+ T cells from PBMCs. These receptors originate from a woman in her late teens or twenties in good health and CMV-seronegative.

This clone turned up a few times. The rearrangement uses TRBV29-1 and TRBJ1-2; 9 positions agree with TRBD1. This CDR3 spans 14 amino acids. Germline values: CDR1 SQVTM, CDR2 ANQGSEA. J lost 8 bases, V lost 0 bases, and 7 bases had no gene match. CDR3 amino acids: CSVEDDRGNWGYTF. As DNA, the CDR3 is TGCAGCGTTGAAGATGACAGGGGGAACTGGGGCTACACCTTC.

The V gene is TRBV5-5, the J gene TRBJ1-2; D not resolved. The germline gives CDR1 SGHKS, CDR2 YYEKEE (reference sequence). This CDR3 region has 12 residues. Between the trimmed V and J ends, which lost 0 bases and 5 bases, there was a span of 5 bases. CDR3 protein: CASSLEVYGYTF. In nucleotides, the CDR3 is TGTGCCAGCAGCTTGGAAGTATATGGCTACACCTTC.

The rearrangement joins TRBV29-1 to TRBJ2-1; 10 bases agree with TRBD2. After removal of 7 bases from V and 4 bases from J, the junction contained 1 base not matched to a gene. Germline CDR1 SQVTM, CDR2 ANQGSEA. CDR3 length: 12 residues. DNA for the CDR3: TGCAGCGGGACTAGCGGATACAATGAGCAGTTCTTC. Translation: CSGTSGYNEQFF.

The chain joins TRBV5-4 to TRBJ1-1, with 7 bases fitting TRBD1. Germline V gene data show CDR1 as SGHNT and CDR2 as YYREEE (reference sequence). This CDR3 region has 14 residues. Trimming took 4 bases from V and 5 from J; bases not matched to a gene: 8. The CDR3 DNA sequence: TGTGCCAGCAGCCTATGGACAGGAGGGACTGAAGCTTTCTTT. Encoded protein: CASSLWTGGTEAFF.

V is TRBV5-1 and J is TRBJ2-7, with a possible D match to TRBD2 (5 bases). The germline CDR1 and CDR2 sequences are SGHRS and YFSETQ. Trimming shortened V by 2 bases and J by 5 bases, and 14 bases separated the two germline ends. The CDR3 contains 14 residues. The CDR3 DNA reads as TGCGCCAGCAGCTTCGGACTTGACTTGAACGAGCAGTACTTC. Translating gives CASSFGLDLNEQYF. The full variable domain, with the rest looked up from reference TRBV5-1 and TRBJ2-7, is KAGVTQTPRYLIKTRGQQVTLSCSPISGHRSVSWYQQTPGQGLQFLFEYFSETQRNKGNFPGRFSGRQFSNSRSEMNVSTLELGDSALYLCASSFGLDLNEQYFGPGTRLTVT.

The chain links TRBV7-9 to TRBJ2-3; D gene ambiguous. This CDR3 spans 12 amino acids. CDR1 SEHNR and CDR2 FQNEAQ come from the germline V gene (reference sequence). V was shortened by 4 bases and J by 7 bases, with 9 bases between the two germline ends. CDR3 protein: CASSYPKNTQYF. The CDR3 DNA reads TGTGCCAGCAGCTACCCAAAAAATACGCAGTATTTT.

The rearrangement uses TRBV27 and TRBJ2-7; D remains ambiguous. With 6 bases removed from V and 4 bases from J, the gap between germline ends came to 16 bases. The CDR3 has 14 residues. Germline loops: CDR1 MNHEY, CDR2 SMNVEV (reference sequence). Here the CDR3 reads CASRLRLLSYEQYF. The DNA for the CDR3 is TGTGCCAGCAGATTAAGGTTGTTGAGTTACGAGCAGTACTTC.

This clone came up once. The chain employs TRBV18 and TRBJ2-3; 13 bases align to TRBD2. The CDR3 runs to 16 residues. The V and J ends lost 3 bases and 5 bases, in that order; junction bases with no gene match: 5. Germline V gene sequence: CDR1 KGHSH, CDR2 LQKENI. As DNA, the CDR3 is TGTGCCAGCTCACCCGGACTAGCGGGAGTTATAGATACGCAGTATTTT. Encoded protein: CASSPGLAGVIDTQYF.

The chain carries TRBV5-6 and TRBJ2-7; 7 bases map to TRBD1. Germline trimming cut 5 bases from V and 3 bases from J; bases unmatched to any gene: 11. The CDR3 spans 15 residues. From germline, CDR1 is SGHDT and CDR2 YYEEEE. The CDR3 sequence: CASRKMSRDSYEQYF. CDR3 bases: TGTGCCAGCAGGAAGATGTCCCGGGACAGCTACGAGCAGTACTTC. Full variable domain (remainder filled in from reference TRBV5-6 and TRBJ2-7): DAGVTQSPTHLIKTRGQQVTLRCSPKSGHDTVSWYQQALGQGPQFIFQYYEEEERQRGNFPDRFSGHQFPNYSSELNVNALLLGDSALYLCASRKMSRDSYEQYFGPGTRLTVT.

As for this clone: Additional DNA sequences in this sample encode the identical CDR3. The chain combines TRBV6-5 with TRBJ2-7; weak D call: TRBD2 (6 bases). Germline CDR1 and CDR2: MNHEY and SVGAGI. This CDR3 has 15 amino acids. V dropped 5 bases and J dropped 7 bases, with 21 bases sitting between them. The DNA of the CDR3 is TGTGCCAGCAGTCCCGCCGGGACTGGGGATTATGAGCAGTACTTC. Encoded protein: CASSPAGTGDYEQYF.

The chain has TRBV2 and TRBJ2-5; possible D gene TRBD1, 6 bases. The germline CDR1 and CDR2 sequences are SNHLY and FYNNEI. Trimming pared 5 bases from V and 0 bases from J, leaving 16 bases between. There are 16 residues in the CDR3. The CDR3 nucleotides are TGTGCCAGCAGTCCCCGCCTCGGACAGTACCAAGAGACCCAGTACTTC. This translates into CASSPRLGQYQETQYF.

The genes are TRBV27 and TRBJ1-1, with 7 positions matching TRBD1. CDR1 is MNHEY, CDR2 SMNVEV, per germline (reference sequence). V trimming: 7 bases; J trimming: 1 base; junction bases outside the gene matches: 9. The CDR3 extends over 15 amino acids. The CDR3 protein is CASMRQGRRNTEAFF. As DNA, the CDR3 is TGTGCCAGCATGAGACAGGGTAGGAGGAACACTGAAGCTTTCTTT.

The chain has TRBV4-1 and TRBJ2-7; D is ambiguous. CDR3 length equals 14 residues. V gave up 6 bases and J gave up 9 bases, with 21 bases separating them. Germline lookup yields CDR1 MGHRA and CDR2 YSYEKL. CDR3 amino acids: CASRPTEAGDGQYV. CDR3 nucleotide sequence: TGCGCCAGCAGACCCACAGAGGCTGGCGACGGGCAGTACGTC.

V usage is TRBV27 and J usage is TRBJ1-6; D unclear. The CDR3 runs 15 residues. The germline gives CDR1 MNHEY, CDR2 SMNVEV (reference sequence). The V end lost 4 bases, the J end lost 7 bases, and 14 bases lay between the germline ends. CDR3 region: CASSYEKTKNSPLHF. The DNA of the CDR3 is TGTGCCAGCAGTTATGAGAAAACCAAAAATTCACCCCTCCACTTT.

This chain uses TRBV11-3 with TRBJ2-7; 8 nucleotides agree with TRBD1. Germline CDR1 SGHNT, CDR2 YENEEA. V lost 1 base to trimming and J lost 2 bases; unmatched junction nucleotides: 4. The CDR3 is 15 amino acids. CDR3 nucleotides: TGTGCCAGCAGCTTAGGGGGACAGGCGGCCTACGAGCAGTACTTC. Amino acids: CASSLGGQAAYEQYF.

This chain connects TRBV5-1 to TRBJ1-2; D is unresolved. The length of the CDR3 is 12 residues. V was clipped by 0 bases and J by 6 bases, with 6 bases between them. Germline lookup yields CDR1 SGHRS and CDR2 YFSETQ. This chain's CDR3 is CASSLAGHGYTF. The CDR3 coding sequence is TGCGCCAGCAGCTTGGCCGGGCATGGCTACACCTTC.

The rearrangement links TRBV5-6 to TRBJ2-3; a possible D gene is TRBD1 (6 bases). The germline V gene has CDR1 SGHDT and CDR2 YYEEEE. The CDR3 runs 15 residues. Trimming took off 7 bases at V and 1 base at J, with 16 bases between the two ends. The CDR3 DNA reads TGTGCCAGCGAGGCTCCATACAGGGGCACAGATACGCAGTATTTT. Translating it yields CASEAPYRGTDTQYF.